A single sample is the source of the 25 T cell receptor beta chains below, sequenced in a study of cytomegalovirus exposure and HLA in healthy donors. Method: immunoSEQ multiplex PCR; TCRdb's copy keeps in-frame clones and lacks some. The sample lists roughly 150,000 clones, approximately 90% occurring once. The sample consisted of PBMCs. The source of these receptors is a man aged 18 to 29 in good health and CMV-seronegative.

The chain is built from TRBV4-3 and TRBJ1-2; a weak D match, TRBD1 (6 bases). This CDR3 has 15 residues. Looked up from germline, CDR1 is LGHNA and CDR2 is YSLEER. Trimming removed 0 bases from V and 4 bases from J, with 12 bases in between. The CDR3: CASSQEPRGAYGYTF. CDR3 bases: TGCGCCAGCAGCCAAGAACCCAGGGGCGCCTATGGCTACACCTTC.

V and J are TRBV18 and TRBJ2-3; D gene unclear. The CDR3 contains 15 residues. Germline V gene lookup returns CDR1 KGHSH and CDR2 LQKENI. V shed 0 bases and J shed 4 bases, with 11 bases lying between them. The CDR3 coding sequence is TGTGCCAGCTCACCACCCCCAGGCATGTCAGATACGCAGTATTTT. Its translation is CASSPPPGMSDTQYF.

The genes are TRBV5-4 and TRBJ2-5, with a possible D match to TRBD1 (6 bases). CDR1 and CDR2 from the germline V gene are SGHNT and YYREEE (reference sequence). The CDR3 covers 14 residues. Trimming cost V 3 bases and J 5 bases, with 14 bases left between them. Here the CDR3 reads CASSSAQGVETQYF. CDR3 sequence (DNA): TGTGCCAGCAGCTCCGCACAGGGTGTCGAGACCCAGTACTTC.

This clone was found once. The genes are TRBV7-2 and TRBJ2-3; 9 nucleotides line up with TRBD1. The CDR3 runs 16 residues. Germline V gene lookup returns CDR1 SGHTA and CDR2 FQGNSA. The V and J ends lost 1 base and 6 bases, in that order; junction bases with no gene match: 8. In DNA form, the CDR3 reads TGTGCCAGCAGCTTAGGACTACAGGGGGCGGGGGATACGCAGTATTTT. It specifies CASSLGLQGAGDTQYF.

The V call is TRBV6-5, the J call TRBJ1-2; TRBD1 agrees at 7 bases. There are 15 residues in the CDR3. Looked up from germline, CDR1 is MNHEY and CDR2 is SVGAGI. The J segment lost 0 bases and the V segment lost 4 bases, leaving 5 bases of the junction unmatched. CDR3 bases: TGTGCCAGCAGTTTGTCCGGGACAGCTAACTATGGCTACACCTTC. Residues: CASSLSGTANYGYTF.

The J gene is TRBJ2-7, the V gene TRBV27; the D gene is possibly TRBD1 (5 bases). The germline V and J ends were trimmed by 4 bases and 6 bases, with 13 bases remaining between them. The CDR3 is made up of 13 amino acids. Germline V gene lookup returns CDR1 MNHEY and CDR2 SMNVEV (reference sequence). This chain's CDR3 is CASSSVFQGEQYV. CDR3 DNA: TGTGCCAGCAGTTCCGTATTCCAGGGCGAGCAGTACGTC.

The V and J genes are TRBV11-1 and TRBJ2-7, with D perhaps TRBD2 (5 bases). CDR3 length: 14 amino acids. Trimming took off 0 bases at V and 4 bases at J, with 10 bases between the two ends. CDR1 is SGHAT and CDR2 is FQDESV in the germline V gene (reference sequence). The DNA for the CDR3 is TGTGCCAGCAGCTTAGCCCTTAGGACTTACGAGCAGTACTTC. It yields the protein CASSLALRTYEQYF.

The rearrangement joins TRBV4-1 to TRBJ1-5; the D gene is possibly TRBD1 (6 bases). This CDR3 is built from 16 residues. Trimming left V 0 bases short and J 2 bases short, with 11 bases between. Per the germline V gene, CDR1 is MGHRA and CDR2 is YSYEKL. CDR3 DNA sequence: TGCGCCAGCAGCCAAGATTCGGCAGGGGGCAATCAGCCCCAGCATTTT. Encoded protein: CASSQDSAGGNQPQHF.

This clone was observed once. V and J are TRBV6-6 and TRBJ1-1; D is ambiguous. CDR1 is MNHNY and CDR2 is SVGAGI in the germline V gene (reference sequence). This CDR3 has 13 residues. V was shortened by 2 bases and J by 7 bases, with 11 bases between the two germline ends. The CDR3: CASSYRGGGEAFF. For the CDR3, the DNA is TGTGCCAGCAGTTACCGGGGTGGTGGTGAAGCTTTCTTT.

V and J are TRBV7-2 and TRBJ2-5; 7 nucleotides agree with TRBD1. With V trimmed by 8 bases and J by 4 bases, 16 bases remained unmatched. The V gene's germline CDR1 is SGHTA and CDR2 FQGNSA. This CDR3 region has 16 residues. Here the CDR3 reads CASGGTESLLGETQYF. Here the CDR3 DNA reads TGTGCCAGCGGTGGGACAGAGAGCTTGCTAGGAGAGACCCAGTACTTC.

This clone was seen once. The chain has TRBV7-2 and TRBJ1-2; 11 bases agree with TRBD1. V trimming: 4 bases; J trimming: 2 bases; junction bases outside the gene matches: 3. CDR3 size: 15 residues. The germline CDR1 and CDR2 sequences are SGHTA and FQGNSA. Written as DNA, the CDR3 is TGTGCCAGCAGCTCCCGGGACAGGGGGAACTATGGCTACACCTTC. This codes for CASSSRDRGNYGYTF.

V is TRBV7-9 and J is TRBJ2-1; 11 nucleotides match TRBD2. Germline CDR1 is SEHNR and CDR2 is FQNEAQ (reference sequence). Germline trimming cut 3 bases from V and 4 bases from J; bases unmatched to any gene: 8. The CDR3 is 17 amino acids. The CDR3 DNA sequence: TGTGCCAGCAGCTTCACTAGCGGGAGATCCGGGTACAATGAGCAGTTCTTC. Residues: CASSFTSGRSGYNEQFF.

This clone was recorded once. This sample includes further DNA sequences coding for the same CDR3. The rearrangement joins TRBV29-1 to TRBJ2-1, with 7 bases lining up with TRBD2. The CDR3 is 12 residues long. V lost 5 bases to trimming and J lost 7 bases; unmatched junction nucleotides: 5. Germline lookup yields CDR1 SQVTM and CDR2 ANQGSEA. The DNA for the CDR3 is TGCAGCGTTTTGCGGGAGCTAAATGAGCAGTTCTTC. Protein sequence: CSVLRELNEQFF.

Comment on this clone: The sample holds other DNA sequences that translate to the same CDR3. This chain joins TRBV5-1 and TRBJ1-5; no clear D gene. The V end was cut by 1 base, the J end by 0 bases, with 8 bases between. Per germline, CDR1 SGHRS and CDR2 YFSETQ. The CDR3 runs 15 residues. DNA for the CDR3: TGCGCCAGCAGCTTGACGGGGAATAGCAATCAGCCCCAGCATTTT. Translating it yields CASSLTGNSNQPQHF.

The genes are TRBV30 and TRBJ1-2; 9 positions agree with TRBD1. Trimming cost V 5 bases and J 7 bases; bases outside gene matches: 11. Per germline, CDR1 GTSNPN and CDR2 SVGIG (reference sequence). The CDR3 is 14 residues long. CDR3 loop: CAWLTNRGLGGYTF. The CDR3 DNA reads TGTGCCTGGTTAACAAACAGGGGGCTTGGTGGCTACACCTTC.

The gene calls are TRBV6-6 and TRBJ1-2; TRBD1 aligns across 7 bases. The V and J ends lost 4 bases and 6 bases, in that order; junction bases with no gene match: 8. This CDR3 spans 14 amino acids. In germline, CDR1 is MNHNY, CDR2 SVGAGI (reference sequence). The CDR3 coding sequence is TGTGCCAGCAGTTTAAACAGGGGAGAGGATGGCTACACCTTC. As protein: CASSLNRGEDGYTF.

This clone is a singleton in its sample. The rearrangement links TRBV5-1 to TRBJ2-1; 9 bases line up with TRBD1. V lost 1 base to trimming and J lost 9 bases; unmatched junction nucleotides: 11. Germline V gene sequence: CDR1 SGHRS, CDR2 YFSETQ. This CDR3 contains 16 residues. The CDR3 spells CASSLHGTGTSSEQFF. The CDR3 coding sequence is TGCGCCAGCAGCTTGCACGGGACAGGGACATCCTCTGAGCAGTTCTTC.

A single count supports this clone. The V call is TRBV5-8, the J call TRBJ2-1, with TRBD1 identical over 10 bases. CDR1 is SGHTS and CDR2 is YDEGEE in the germline V gene. Trimming removed 3 bases from V and 4 bases from J; junction bases left unmatched: 7. The CDR3 spans 16 residues. CDR3 region: CASSSSDRGRYNEQFF. The CDR3 nucleotides read TGTGCCAGCAGCTCGTCCGACAGGGGGCGGTACAATGAGCAGTTCTTC. Full variable domain (missing parts from reference TRBV5-8 and TRBJ2-1): EAGVTQSPTHLIKTRGQQATLRCSPISGHTSVYWYQQALGLGLQFLLWYDEGEERNRGNFPPRFSGRQFPNYSSELNVNALELEDSALYLCASSSSDRGRYNEQFFGPGTRLTVL.

The J gene is TRBJ1-4, the V gene TRBV7-6; tentatively, D is TRBD1 (6 bases). The V and J ends lost 6 bases and 1 base respectively, with 21 bases between them. CDR1 SGHVS and CDR2 FNYEAQ come from the germline V gene. The CDR3 contains 18 residues. The chain's CDR3 is CASRRTGTQLLTNEKLFF. CDR3 nucleotide sequence: TGTGCCAGCAGACGTACCGGGACACAGTTGTTAACTAATGAAAAACTGTTTTTT.

This clone was detected only a few times. The J gene is TRBJ1-6, the V gene TRBV10-1; D is perhaps TRBD1 (5 bases). V was shortened by 2 bases and J by 7 bases, with 9 bases between the two germline ends. CDR3 length: 14 residues. From germline, CDR1 is WNHNN and CDR2 SYGVQD (reference sequence). The CDR3 region has the DNA TGCGCCAGCAGTGAGCAGGGTGGGAATTCACCCCTCCACTTT. It codes for CASSEQGGNSPLHF.

This sequence joins TRBV30 and TRBJ1-2; D not resolved. From germline, CDR1 is GTSNPN and CDR2 SVGIG (reference sequence). CDR3 size: 11 residues. Trimming took 0 bases from V and 14 from J, leaving 13 bases between them. Written as DNA, the CDR3 is TGTGCCTGGAGTGTGGGTGTAAGGGAGACCTTC. As protein: CAWSVGVRETF.

The count of this clone is one. The V gene is TRBV7-8, the J gene TRBJ2-7, with 8 positions matching TRBD2. The junction had 13 bases not matched to a gene; V was cut back by 3 bases and J by 9 bases. The germline V gene has CDR1 SGHVS and CDR2 FQNEAQ. CDR3 length: 15 amino acids. CDR3 sequence reads: CASSFDSGVTSSQYV. The CDR3 nucleotides read TGTGCCAGCAGCTTTGATAGCGGGGTCACCTCGTCGCAGTACGTC.

This chain links TRBV6-5 with TRBJ1-1; D perhaps matches TRBD1 (5 bases). Trimming cost V 2 bases and J 2 bases, with 15 bases left between them. The V gene's germline CDR1 is MNHEY and CDR2 SVGAGI. The CDR3 spans 16 residues. CDR3 loop: CASSYEPGKYNTEAFF. The CDR3 DNA reads as TGTGCCAGCAGTTACGAGCCAGGGAAATATAACACTGAAGCTTTCTTT.

The chain employs TRBV18 and TRBJ2-6; D is unresolved. V was pared by 2 bases and J by 1 base, with 6 bases between. Germline values: CDR1 KGHSH, CDR2 LQKENI. The CDR3 is 15 amino acids. The CDR3 spells CASSPVSSGANVLTF. The CDR3 bases are TGTGCCAGCTCACCAGTCTCTTCTGGGGCCAACGTCCTGACTTTC.

The gene calls are TRBV27 and TRBJ1-4, with a tentative D call TRBD1 (5 bases). The CDR3 has 13 amino acids. From germline, CDR1 is MNHEY and CDR2 SMNVEV (reference sequence). Trimming cost V 6 bases and J 4 bases, with 9 bases left between them. CDR3 coding DNA: TGTGCCAGCAGGGGGCTAAATAATGAAAAACTGTTTTTT. The encoded protein is CASRGLNNEKLFF. Full variable domain (outside the CDR3, taken from reference TRBV27 and TRBJ1-4): EAQVTQNPRYLITVTGKKLTVTCSQNMNHEYMSWYRQDPGLGLRQIYYSMNVEVTDKGDVPEGYKVSRKEKRNFPLILESPSPNQTSLYFCASRGLNNEKLFFGSGTQLSVL.